The present T cell receptor beta chain was sequenced within a study of cytotoxic CD8 clonotypes in ibrutinib-treated CLL. Study findings and constraints: Public clonotypes (which were uncommon) either contracted or remained stable on treatment.

Targeted sequencing depth ranged from 1 in 200,000 to 1 in 1 million T cells. Using immunoSEQ multiplex PCR, the repertoire was profiled, and TCRdb retains in-frame clones only, with some absent. Among around 140,000 clones listed, about three quarters were seen once. Cryopreserved PBMCs yielded approximately 2 micrograms of genomic DNA for TCR beta libraries. Notes on this clone: The target antigen is unknown.

This CDR3 is built from 16 residues. The ends were cut back, 0 bases at V and 3 bases at J, with 12 bases in the middle. Germline CDR1 and CDR2: LNHNV and YYDKDF (reference sequence). The TCR originated in a human donor with chronic lymphocytic leukemia. This specimen was PBMCs, taken after 24 months of ibrutinib treatment. The chain joins TRBV15 to TRBJ1-5; no definite D call. The CDR3 protein is CATSREGKHNNQPQHF. The CDR3 region has the DNA TGTGCCACCAGCAGAGAGGGGAAACATAACAATCAGCCCCAGCATTTT.